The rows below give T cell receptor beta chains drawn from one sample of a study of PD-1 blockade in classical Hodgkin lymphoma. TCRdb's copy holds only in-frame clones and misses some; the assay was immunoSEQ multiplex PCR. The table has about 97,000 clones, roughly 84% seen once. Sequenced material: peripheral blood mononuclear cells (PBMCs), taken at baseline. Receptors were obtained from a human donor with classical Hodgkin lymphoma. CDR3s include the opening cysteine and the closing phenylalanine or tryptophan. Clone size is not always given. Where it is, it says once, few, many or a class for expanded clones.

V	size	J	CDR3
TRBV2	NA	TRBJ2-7	CAGSETGFEQYF
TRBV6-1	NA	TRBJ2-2	CASTLTGELFF
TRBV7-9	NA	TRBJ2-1	CASSLIVNNEQFF
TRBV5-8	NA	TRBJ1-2	CASSRLGQGGGYTF
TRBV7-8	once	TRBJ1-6	CASSFILTGDFNSPLHF
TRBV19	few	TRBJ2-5	CASSIGTITQETQYF
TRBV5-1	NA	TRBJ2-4	CASSSRGGSKNIQYF
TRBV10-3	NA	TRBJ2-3	CATHRDSTDTQYF
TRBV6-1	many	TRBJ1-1	CASSEAQFTNTEAFF
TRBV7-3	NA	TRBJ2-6	CASSLPGGAPSGGANVLTF
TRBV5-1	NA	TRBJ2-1	CASSPQLLPNNEQFF
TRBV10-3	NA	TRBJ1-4	CAIGRGAEKLFF
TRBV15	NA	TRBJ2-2	CATSRFGTFPEGGELFF
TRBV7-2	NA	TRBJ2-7	CASSLSQSTHYEQYF
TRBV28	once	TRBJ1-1	CASSLYGFLVGNTEAFF
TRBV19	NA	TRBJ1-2	CASSIAPTGAGYTF
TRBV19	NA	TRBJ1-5	CASSHREDQPQHF
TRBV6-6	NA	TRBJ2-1	CASSSTSGKGGEQFF
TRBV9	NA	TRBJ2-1	CASENSYNEQFF
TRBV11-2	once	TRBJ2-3	CASSWVRGTLPDTQYF
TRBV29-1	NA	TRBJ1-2	CSVGIANTDYTF
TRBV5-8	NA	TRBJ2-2	CASSLMGTGELFF
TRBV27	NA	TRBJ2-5	CASSLVRDTQETQYF
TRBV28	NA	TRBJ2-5	CASSLAGRLETQYF
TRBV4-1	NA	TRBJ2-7	CASSQVTSYEQYF
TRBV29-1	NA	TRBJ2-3	CSVGDRGVGGTDTQYF
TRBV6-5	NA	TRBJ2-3	CAVSSGRHTQYF
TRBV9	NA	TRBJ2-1	CASSPRLAGAYNEQFF
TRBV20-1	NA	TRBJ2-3	CSADNTDTQYF
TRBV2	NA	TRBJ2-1	CANSAAGSSYNEQFF
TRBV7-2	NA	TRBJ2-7	CASSLVTGYEQYF
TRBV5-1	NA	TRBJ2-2	CASSFTGTTSTGELFF
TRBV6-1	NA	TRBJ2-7	CASIRQVGYEQYF
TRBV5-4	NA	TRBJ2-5	CASSTGQGQETQYF
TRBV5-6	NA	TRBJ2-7	CASSLVGLRYEQYF
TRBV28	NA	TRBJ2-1	CASSPGTGYNEQFF
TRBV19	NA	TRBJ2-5	CASSPALGYGQYF
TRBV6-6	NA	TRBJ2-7	CASSYSIRSSYEQYF
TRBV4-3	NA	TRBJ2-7	CASSRGTSGNYEQYF
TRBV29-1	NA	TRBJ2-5	CSVEAPDRGRETQYF
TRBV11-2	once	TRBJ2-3	CASSLTLAAIDTQYF
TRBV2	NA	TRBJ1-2	CASRTALGGRLYGYTF
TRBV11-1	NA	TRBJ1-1	CASSSGGPNTEAFF
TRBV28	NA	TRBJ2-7	CASAGVYEQYF
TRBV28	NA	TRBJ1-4	CASSFVSGRGYEKLFF
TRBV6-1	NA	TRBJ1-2	CAGSRPGGYGYTF
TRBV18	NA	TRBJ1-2	CASSGAGDTLYGYTF
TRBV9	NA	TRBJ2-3	CASSVEGRTDTQYF
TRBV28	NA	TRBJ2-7	CASNLPGHSVEQYF
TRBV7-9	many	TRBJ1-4	CASSLATSASTNEKLFF
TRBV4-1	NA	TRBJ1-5	CASSQVAQSSNQPQHF
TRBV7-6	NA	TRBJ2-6	CASSLVVQGGANVLTF
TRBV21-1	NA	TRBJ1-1	CAIREGGNTEAFF
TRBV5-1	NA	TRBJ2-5	CASSPTSGTETQYF
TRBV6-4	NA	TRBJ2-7	CASSDGQGGYEQYF
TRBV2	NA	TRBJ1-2	CASEEGRGRQFPANYGYTF
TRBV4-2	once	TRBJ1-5	CASRPGGLGSNQPQHF
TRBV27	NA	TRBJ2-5	CASSDQGQKETQYF
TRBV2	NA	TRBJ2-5	CASRSMETQYF
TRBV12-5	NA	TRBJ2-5	CASGLLTGGKETQYF